This is a list of T cell receptor beta chains from one sample in a study of blood T cell repertoires in COVID-19. TCRdb's table, derived via immunoSEQ multiplex PCR, lists solely in-frame clones and lacks some. The profile shows over 130,000 clones, more than 80% of them singletons. Sequencing was performed on PBMCs or T cells enriched from blood (not recorded which). The source is a woman aged 18-35 years who had been exposed to COVID-19. CDR3s include the opening cysteine and the closing phenylalanine or tryptophan. Each record gives: J gene, clone size, V gene, D gene, CDR3 DNA, CDR3 protein. D genes are given only for firm matches. Clone size is shown for a subset of rows, as once, few, many or a class of expanded clone.

>TRBJ2-5|-|TRBV15|-
TGTGCCACCAGCAGAGATGGAGTCCAAGAGACCCAGTACTTC
CATSRDGVQETQYF
>TRBJ2-7|many|TRBV28|-
TGTGCCAGCAGCCTACCCTCGGGATCCTACTACGAGCAGTACTTC
CASSLPSGSYYEQYF
>TRBJ1-3|-|TRBV19|-
TGTGCCAGTACTACGGACAGTGGAAACACCATATATTTT
CASTTDSGNTIYF
>TRBJ1-2|-|TRBV4-1|-
TGCGCCAGCAGCCAAGATTGGCAGGGAAGCTATGGCTACACCTTC
CASSQDWQGSYGYTF
>TRBJ2-7|-|TRBV11-2|-
TGTGCCAGCAGCTTAGGGACAGCAATCTACGAGCAGTACTTC
CASSLGTAIYEQYF
>TRBJ1-4|-|TRBV28|TRBD1
TGTGCCAGCAGTTCCGTAATGGGACAGGGCGAAAAACTGTTTTTT
CASSSVMGQGEKLFF
>TRBJ1-4|-|TRBV6-1|-
TGTGCCAGCAGTGAAGCAGGGGCTTGGGAAAAACTGTTTTTT
CASSEAGAWEKLFF
>TRBJ2-7|-|TRBV19|TRBD2
TGTGCCAGTAGCCGTAGCGGGAGATTGTACGAGCAGTACTTC
CASSRSGRLYEQYF
>TRBJ2-7|-|TRBV28|-
TGTGCCAGCAGTTTAAGGCAGGGGAAGGTCGAGCAGTACTTC
CASSLRQGKVEQYF
>TRBJ2-1|-|TRBV6-5|TRBD2
TGTGCCAGCAAACGTAGCGGGAGGGAGTTCTTC
CASKRSGREFF
>TRBJ2-7|-|TRBV18|TRBD2
TGTGCCAGCTCACCACCGAAACTAGCGGGAGGGATTAGGGGCGCCGAGCAGTACTTC
CASSPPKLAGGIRGAEQYF
>TRBJ1-1|-|TRBV29-1|TRBD1
TGCAGCGTCAAAGGACAGGTTCAAATGAACACTGAAGCTTTCTTT
CSVKGQVQMNTEAFF
>TRBJ1-3|-|TRBV4-1|TRBD1
TGCGCCAGCAGCCAAGAGACAGGGGAATATTACACCATATATTTT
CASSQETGEYYTIYF
>TRBJ2-7|-|TRBV7-8|TRBD2
TGTGCCAGCAGCCCCTCTAGCGGGGGATTCTACGAGCAGTACTTC
CASSPSSGGFYEQYF
>TRBJ2-2|-|TRBV27|TRBD2
TGTGCCACCGCCGGGACTAGCGGGAGCGCGAACACCGGGGAGCTGTTTTTT
CATAGTSGSANTGELFF
>TRBJ2-7|-|TRBV5-5|TRBD2
TGTGCCAGCAGCTTGGAATGGGGAGGGGAGCAGTACTTC
CASSLEWGGEQYF
>TRBJ1-1|-|TRBV7-9|-
TGTGCCAGCAGCCAAGAGGAAATTGTGGCTGAAGCTTTCTTT
CASSQEEIVAEAFF
>TRBJ2-7|-|TRBV30|TRBD2
TGTGCCTGGAGTAGATCTAGCGGTCCCTACGAGCAGTACTTC
CAWSRSSGPYEQYF
>TRBJ2-4|-|TRBV4-1|-
TGCGCCAGCAGCCAGTTAGAGTTAGCCAAAAACATTCAGTACTTC
CASSQLELAKNIQYF
>TRBJ2-5|-|TRBV11-3|TRBD2
TGTGCCAGCAGCTTGGAGCTTTTGGGGAGGGCCAGGGAGACCCAGTACTTC
CASSLELLGRARETQYF